This is a list of T cell receptor beta chains from one sample in a study of beta chain features in type 1 diabetes. Sequenced by immunoSEQ multiplex PCR; TCRdb stores in-frame clones only, minus some. The table shows approximately 150,000 clones, with roughly 10% occurring only once. Sequencing was performed on central memory CD4+ T cells from blood. Every receptor here comes from a woman in her thirties or forties in good health. Both conserved end residues are part of each CDR3. Each record gives: J gene, V gene, D gene, clone size, CDR3 protein, CDR3 DNA. The D gene is left open where the match is weak. Expanded clones get a size class; other rows say once, few or many, or leave the size out.

J: TRBJ2-3; V: TRBV2; D: TRBD2; size: few; CDR3: CASSLSSQRGGADTQYF; DNA: TGTGCCAGCAGCCTCTCCTCCCAGCGGGGGGGCGCAGATACGCAGTATTTT
J: TRBJ2-3; V: TRBV27; D: TRBD2; size: NA; CDR3: CASSLRLAGSTDTQYF; DNA: TGTGCCAGCAGCTTACGGCTAGCGGGGTCCACAGATACGCAGTATTTT
J: TRBJ2-1; V: TRBV19; D: TRBD1; size: NA; CDR3: CASRGQGTYNEQFF; DNA: TGTGCCAGCAGAGGACAGGGTACCTACAATGAGCAGTTCTTC
J: TRBJ1-1; V: TRBV5-1; D: TRBD1; size: NA; CDR3: CASSLDRQGGAEAFF; DNA: TGCGCCAGCAGCTTGGACCGACAGGGGGGCGCTGAAGCTTTCTTT
J: TRBJ2-7; V: TRBV18; D: NA; size: NA; CDR3: CASSPARSSSSYEQYF; DNA: TGTGCCAGCTCACCTGCCCGGTCTAGTTCCTCCTACGAGCAGTACTTC
J: TRBJ1-4; V: TRBV18; D: TRBD1; size: NA; CDR3: CASSPDREKLFF; DNA: TGTGCCAGCTCACCGGACAGGGAAAAACTGTTTTTT
J: TRBJ1-2; V: TRBV7-2; D: NA; size: few; CDR3: CASSPRTGEGTHGYTF; DNA: TGTGCCAGCAGCCCCCGTACTGGAGAGGGCACCCATGGCTACACCTTC
J: TRBJ2-5; V: TRBV7-9; D: TRBD2; size: many; CDR3: CASSQGLAGFQETQYF; DNA: TGTGCCAGCAGCCAGGGACTAGCGGGATTCCAAGAGACCCAGTACTTC
J: TRBJ2-1; V: TRBV7-9; D: NA; size: few; CDR3: CASSLESRGGSYNEQFF; DNA: TGTGCCAGCAGCTTAGAATCCAGGGGAGGGTCCTACAATGAGCAGTTCTTC
J: TRBJ2-5; V: TRBV5-6; D: NA; size: NA; CDR3: CASSLVPTGAQYF; DNA: TGTGCCAGCAGCTTGGTCCCCACGGGGGCCCAGTACTTC
J: TRBJ1-2; V: TRBV7-8; D: NA; size: few; CDR3: CASSLATGLDGYTF; DNA: TGTGCCAGCAGCTTAGCTACAGGGTTGGATGGCTACACCTTC
J: TRBJ1-2; V: TRBV11-2; D: TRBD1; size: NA; CDR3: CASSVGQGVGYTF; DNA: TGTGCCAGCAGCGTGGGACAGGGGGTTGGCTACACCTTC
J: TRBJ2-2; V: TRBV2; D: TRBD1; size: NA; CDR3: CASTDAGTGGDRDTGELFF; DNA: TGTGCCAGCACCGACGCCGGGACAGGGGGCGACAGGGACACCGGGGAGCTGTTTTTT
J: TRBJ2-7; V: TRBV19; D: NA; size: few; CDR3: CASSIEAGVSSYEQYF; DNA: TGTGCCAGTAGTATAGAGGCAGGGGTATCGTCCTACGAGCAGTACTTC
J: TRBJ1-1; V: TRBV6-5; D: NA; size: NA; CDR3: CASRNPTGTEAFF; DNA: TGTGCCAGCAGAAACCCCACGGGGACTGAAGCTTTCTTT
J: TRBJ2-6; V: TRBV29-1; D: NA; size: few; CDR3: CSVIAGAGANVLTF; DNA: TGCAGCGTCATTGCCGGAGCTGGGGCCAACGTCCTGACTTTC
J: TRBJ1-3; V: TRBV5-1; D: NA; size: few; CDR3: CASSQRPTASSGNTIYF; DNA: TGCGCCAGCAGCCAGAGACCGACGGCTAGCTCTGGAAACACCATATATTTT
J: TRBJ1-1; V: TRBV18; D: NA; size: many; CDR3: CASSPGRDEAFF; DNA: TGTGCCAGCTCACCAGGTCGAGATGAAGCTTTCTTT
J: TRBJ2-1; V: TRBV6-5; D: NA; size: NA; CDR3: CASRRDTSSYNEQFF; DNA: TGTGCCAGCAGAAGAGACACGAGCTCCTACAATGAGCAGTTCTTC
J: TRBJ1-1; V: TRBV7-9; D: NA; size: few; CDR3: CASSLGGGGAFF; DNA: TGTGCCAGCAGCTTAGGCGGGGGGGGAGCTTTCTTT
J: TRBJ2-5; V: TRBV19; D: NA; size: few; CDR3: CASSTGSQETQYF; DNA: TGTGCCAGTAGTACAGGAAGTCAGGAGACCCAGTACTTC
J: TRBJ1-3; V: TRBV7-8; D: TRBD1; size: few; CDR3: CASSSGKTGAAGNTIYF; DNA: TGTGCCAGCAGCTCCGGCAAAACAGGGGCGGCTGGAAACACCATATATTTT
J: TRBJ1-1; V: TRBV29-1; D: NA; size: NA; CDR3: CSARGQSTEAFF; DNA: TGCAGCGCGCGGGGGCAGAGCACTGAAGCTTTCTTT
J: TRBJ2-1; V: TRBV2; D: NA; size: NA; CDR3: CASLALRGFNEQFF; DNA: TGTGCCAGCTTGGCCCTCCGGGGGTTTAATGAGCAGTTCTTC
J: TRBJ2-7; V: TRBV19; D: TRBD1; size: few; CDR3: CASRKTGTYEQYF; DNA: TGTGCCAGTAGGAAGACAGGGACCTACGAGCAGTACTTC
J: TRBJ2-3; V: TRBV5-5; D: NA; size: NA; CDR3: CASRGGEISTDTQYF; DNA: TGTGCCAGCAGGGGTGGGGAGATCAGCACAGATACGCAGTATTTT
J: TRBJ2-5; V: TRBV5-1; D: NA; size: few; CDR3: CASSLSGHNQETQYF; DNA: TGCGCCAGCAGCTTGAGCGGGCACAACCAAGAGACCCAGTACTTC
J: TRBJ1-1; V: TRBV6-4; D: TRBD1; size: NA; CDR3: CASKADRGGTEAFF; DNA: TGTGCCAGCAAGGCGGACAGGGGAGGCACTGAAGCTTTCTTT
J: TRBJ1-2; V: TRBV2; D: TRBD1; size: NA; CDR3: CASTGGGSYGYTF; DNA: TGTGCCAGTACAGGGGGCGGGAGCTATGGCTACACCTTC
J: TRBJ1-2; V: TRBV19; D: NA; size: few; CDR3: CASRTGFVGAGYTF; DNA: TGTGCCAGCCGTACAGGGTTCGTCGGGGCGGGCTACACCTTC
J: TRBJ2-7; V: TRBV7-9; D: NA; size: NA; CDR3: CASSSVLTYEQYF; DNA: TGTGCCAGCAGCTCGGTGTTAACCTACGAGCAGTACTTC
J: TRBJ2-3; V: TRBV19; D: NA; size: few; CDR3: CASSISSSTDTQYF; DNA: TGTGCCAGTAGTATTAGCAGTAGCACAGATACGCAGTATTTT
J: TRBJ2-5; V: TRBV28; D: NA; size: many; CDR3: CASSVAAETQYF; DNA: TGTGCCAGCAGTGTAGCGGCAGAGACCCAGTACTTC
J: TRBJ1-6; V: TRBV10-3; D: NA; size: few; CDR3: CATQGGGQSNSPLHF; DNA: TGTGCCACCCAAGGGGGAGGGCAAAGTAATTCACCCCTCCACTTT
J: TRBJ2-3; V: TRBV5-1; D: TRBD1; size: NA; CDR3: CASSQRQGRTDTQYF; DNA: TGCGCCAGCAGCCAAAGACAGGGACGCACAGATACGCAGTATTTT
J: TRBJ1-2; V: TRBV5-1; D: TRBD1; size: few; CDR3: CASSPDRGQGGYTF; DNA: TGCGCCAGCAGCCCGGACAGGGGACAGGGAGGCTACACCTTC
J: TRBJ1-1; V: TRBV7-2; D: NA; size: NA; CDR3: CATGQNTEAFF; DNA: TGTGCCACGGGACAGAACACTGAAGCTTTCTTT
J: TRBJ2-5; V: TRBV18; D: NA; size: few; CDR3: CASSPQTEKKTQYF; DNA: TGTGCCAGCTCACCACAGACAGAGAAGAAGACCCAGTACTTC
J: TRBJ2-7; V: TRBV2; D: TRBD1; size: NA; CDR3: CASSAYETGVGEQYF; DNA: TGTGCCAGCAGTGCCTACGAGACAGGGGTCGGCGAGCAGTACTTC
J: TRBJ1-6; V: TRBV2; D: NA; size: few; CDR3: CASTPKPNSPLHF; DNA: TGTGCCAGCACTCCTAAACCCAATTCACCCCTCCACTTT
J: TRBJ2-5; V: TRBV18; D: NA; size: many; CDR3: CASSPEAGTQYF; DNA: TGTGCCAGCTCACCAGAGGCGGGGACCCAGTACTTC
J: TRBJ2-3; V: TRBV5-1; D: NA; size: NA; CDR3: CASSLGTATDTQYF; DNA: TGCGCCAGCAGCTTGGGGACAGCCACAGATACGCAGTATTTT
J: TRBJ1-2; V: TRBV27; D: TRBD1; size: NA; CDR3: CASRDRDYGYTF; DNA: TGTGCCAGCAGAGACAGGGACTATGGCTACACCTTC
J: TRBJ1-6; V: TRBV5-8; D: TRBD1; size: many; CDR3: CASTLWGQGRSTLHF; DNA: TGTGCCAGCACGCTGTGGGGACAGGGAAGAAGTACCCTCCACTTT
J: TRBJ1-1; V: TRBV6-1; D: NA; size: NA; CDR3: CASSDPGWAEAFF; DNA: TGTGCCAGCAGTGACCCCGGGTGGGCTGAAGCTTTCTTT
J: TRBJ2-1; V: TRBV6-5; D: NA; size: few; CDR3: CASRAGLSSLEQFF; DNA: TGTGCCAGCAGGGCAGGGTTGTCTTCCCTTGAGCAGTTCTTC
J: TRBJ2-1; V: TRBV5-4; D: TRBD2; size: few; CDR3: CASSSQTTSANEQFF; DNA: TGTGCCAGCAGCTCCCAGACTACTAGCGCGAATGAGCAGTTCTTC
J: TRBJ2-7; V: TRBV5-1; D: NA; size: NA; CDR3: CATSPEGAYEQYF; DNA: TGCGCCACCTCTCCCGAAGGAGCTTACGAGCAGTACTTC
J: TRBJ1-6; V: TRBV6-1; D: TRBD1; size: NA; CDR3: CASIRQGASPLHF; DNA: TGTGCCAGCATCCGGCAGGGGGCTTCACCCCTCCACTTT
J: TRBJ1-1; V: TRBV29-1; D: TRBD1; size: few; CDR3: CSVERTGTGTEAFF; DNA: TGCAGCGTTGAAAGAACCGGGACAGGCACTGAAGCTTTCTTT
J: TRBJ1-4; V: TRBV9; D: NA; size: NA; CDR3: CASSVAPAGRNEKLFF; DNA: TGTGCCAGCAGCGTAGCGCCGGCAGGGCGAAATGAAAAACTGTTTTTT
J: TRBJ1-1; V: TRBV7-9; D: NA; size: few; CDR3: CASRRPNTEAFF; DNA: TGTGCCAGCCGGAGGCCGAACACTGAAGCTTTCTTT
J: TRBJ1-6; V: TRBV5-4; D: NA; size: NA; CDR3: CASSLDRAPLPLHF; DNA: TGTGCCAGCAGCTTGGACAGGGCGCCTTTACCCCTCCACTTT
J: TRBJ1-3; V: TRBV5-6; D: TRBD1; size: NA; CDR3: CASSLWDGQGTIYF; DNA: TGTGCCAGCAGCTTGTGGGACGGACAGGGGACCATATATTTT
J: TRBJ2-1; V: TRBV2; D: NA; size: NA; CDR3: CASRTANEQFF; DNA: TGTGCCAGCAGAACTGCAAATGAGCAGTTCTTC
J: TRBJ2-3; V: TRBV29-1; D: TRBD2; size: few; CDR3: CSVGLAGSPDTQYF; DNA: TGCAGCGTGGGACTAGCGGGGTCCCCAGATACGCAGTATTTT